The clone carrying this TCR beta chain was seen only a few times. The data were taken from a study of cytomegalovirus exposure and HLA in healthy donors. The V gene lost 4 bases and the J gene lost 2 bases, with 15 bases spanning the gap. The germline V gene has CDR1 LNHDA and CDR2 SQIVND (reference sequence). This CDR3 comprises 16 residues. The PCR ran on 60 Vbeta and 13 Jbeta primers. Libraries were prepared by immunoSEQ multiplex PCR; TCRdb keeps only in-frame clonotypes and omits some of them. The data contain 150,000 to 200,000 clones, over 65% of them singletons. The sample comprised PBMCs. The receptor's source is a man aged 40-55 years in good health and CMV-seropositive. This chain uses TRBV19 with TRBJ1-5, with a weak D call TRBD1 (6 bases). The CDR3 protein is CASSRMGAGGNQPQHF. CDR3 DNA: TGTGCCAGTAGTAGGATGGGGGCAGGGGGCAATCAGCCCCAGCATTTT.